These T cell receptor beta chains were read from a single sample in a study of shared clonotypes between healthy human individuals. Assay: immunoSEQ multiplex PCR; the TCRdb copy retains only in-frame clones and omits some. The sample has approximately 2,200,000 clones; around 93% are singletons. The sequenced sample was naive CD8+ T cells from PBMCs. The origin of the receptors is a young man in good health. Some clones in this sample may be carry-over from other donors' samples. The CDR3 runs from the conserved cysteine through the conserved F or W. Fields, in order: clone size, J gene, V gene, D gene, CDR3 protein, CDR3 DNA. The D gene is left open where the match is weak. Rows give clone size only sometimes, using once, few, many, or a class for an expanded clone.

size: NA
J: TRBJ1-1
V: TRBV5-6
D: NA
CDR3: CASSLLSGDMNTEAFF
DNA: TGTGCCAGCAGCTTGTTGTCAGGAGACATGAACACTGAAGCTTTCTTT

size: NA
J: TRBJ1-4
V: TRBV7-8
D: NA
CDR3: CASSLVLNEKLFF
DNA: TGTGCCAGCAGCTTAGTATTGAATGAAAAACTGTTTTTT

size: NA
J: TRBJ2-7
V: TRBV7-8
D: NA
CDR3: CASSLGSLNYEQYF
DNA: TGTGCCAGCAGCTTAGGGAGCCTCAACTACGAGCAGTACTTC

size: NA
J: TRBJ2-7
V: TRBV27
D: NA
CDR3: CASSLGIGYEQYF
DNA: TGTGCCAGCAGTTTAGGAATCGGTTACGAGCAGTACTTC

size: NA
J: TRBJ1-3
V: TRBV7-3
D: TRBD1
CDR3: CASSPRDRGNTIYF
DNA: TGTGCCAGCAGCCCCCGGGACAGGGGAAACACCATATATTTT

size: NA
J: TRBJ2-7
V: TRBV5-5
D: TRBD1
CDR3: CASSWAGTGVYEQYF
DNA: TGTGCCAGCAGCTGGGCGGGGACAGGGGTCTACGAGCAGTACTTC

size: NA
J: TRBJ2-1
V: TRBV7-6
D: TRBD2
CDR3: CASSLAGTSRYNEQFF
DNA: TGTGCCAGCAGCTTAGCCGGGACTAGCAGATACAATGAGCAGTTCTTC

size: NA
J: TRBJ2-7
V: TRBV27
D: TRBD2
CDR3: CATRGGLYEQYF
DNA: TGTGCCACCCGGGGGGGGCTCTACGAGCAGTACTTC

size: NA
J: TRBJ2-4
V: TRBV11-2
D: TRBD2
CDR3: CASSPTSGRAGNIQYF
DNA: TGTGCCAGCAGCCCCACTAGCGGGAGGGCCGGCAACATTCAGTACTTC

size: NA
J: TRBJ1-5
V: TRBV4-1
D: NA
CDR3: CASSQEAGINQPQHF
DNA: TGCGCCAGCAGCCAAGAGGCAGGGATCAATCAGCCCCAGCATTTT

size: NA
J: TRBJ2-3
V: TRBV5-5
D: NA
CDR3: CASSWGAGTSTDTQYF
DNA: TGTGCCAGCAGCTGGGGAGCGGGCACTAGCACAGATACGCAGTATTTT

size: once
J: TRBJ2-7
V: TRBV2
D: TRBD2
CDR3: CAKRTSGDYEQYF
DNA: TGTGCCAAACGGACTAGCGGAGACTACGAGCAGTACTTC

size: NA
J: TRBJ1-2
V: TRBV29-1
D: NA
CDR3: CSVAADYGYTF
DNA: TGCAGCGTTGCTGCTGACTATGGCTACACCTTC

size: NA
J: TRBJ2-3
V: TRBV27
D: TRBD2
CDR3: CASSLLSARLAGTDTQYF
DNA: TGTGCCAGCAGTTTATTGTCCGCCCGACTAGCGGGCACAGATACGCAGTATTTT

size: NA
J: TRBJ2-1
V: TRBV4-1
D: NA
CDR3: CASSQESRTLAFNEQFF
DNA: TGCGCCAGCAGCCAAGAAAGTAGGACACTAGCTTTCAATGAGCAGTTCTTC

size: NA
J: TRBJ2-7
V: TRBV30
D: NA
CDR3: CAWSPMNYEQYF
DNA: TGTGCCTGGAGTCCGATGAACTACGAGCAGTACTTC

size: NA
J: TRBJ2-6
V: TRBV19
D: NA
CDR3: CASKGREWIAGANVLTF
DNA: TGTGCCAGTAAGGGTAGGGAGTGGATAGCTGGGGCCAACGTCCTGACTTTC

size: NA
J: TRBJ2-7
V: TRBV28
D: TRBD2
CDR3: CASSASGRFYEQYF
DNA: TGTGCCAGCAGTGCTAGCGGGAGGTTCTACGAGCAGTACTTC

size: NA
J: TRBJ2-7
V: TRBV7-2
D: NA
CDR3: CAIRVGRTYEQYF
DNA: TGTGCCATCCGAGTAGGGAGGACCTACGAGCAGTACTTC

size: NA
J: TRBJ2-3
V: TRBV27
D: TRBD2
CDR3: CASSRGLAGWVYF
DNA: TGTGCCAGCAGTAGGGGGCTAGCGGGATGGGTATATTTT

size: NA
J: TRBJ2-5
V: TRBV23-1
D: TRBD1
CDR3: CASSQIDREWETQYF
DNA: TGCGCCAGCAGTCAAATTGACAGGGAGTGGGAGACCCAGTACTTC

size: NA
J: TRBJ2-1
V: TRBV7-7
D: NA
CDR3: CASSMGRKDEQFF
DNA: TGTGCCAGCAGCATGGGCCGTAAGGATGAGCAGTTCTTC

size: NA
J: TRBJ1-5
V: TRBV6-5
D: TRBD1
CDR3: CASSPTGGNQPQHF
DNA: TGTGCCAGCAGTCCGACAGGGGGCAATCAGCCCCAGCATTTT

size: NA
J: TRBJ2-7
V: TRBV11-2
D: TRBD2
CDR3: CASTHGLAGGEQYF
DNA: TGTGCCAGCACTCACGGGCTAGCGGGAGGCGAGCAGTACTTC

size: NA
J: TRBJ2-1
V: TRBV27
D: TRBD2
CDR3: CASSLLTSGINNEQFF
DNA: TGTGCCAGCAGTCTTCTGACTAGCGGAATAAACAATGAGCAGTTCTTC

size: NA
J: TRBJ2-1
V: TRBV19
D: NA
CDR3: CASSSDQGTSSYNEQFF
DNA: TGTGCCAGTAGTTCGGATCAGGGGACAAGCTCCTACAATGAGCAGTTCTTC

size: NA
J: TRBJ1-2
V: TRBV19
D: TRBD1
CDR3: CASSLFGQGYGYTF
DNA: TGTGCCAGTAGTCTTTTCGGACAGGGGTATGGCTACACCTTC

size: NA
J: TRBJ2-5
V: TRBV7-3
D: NA
CDR3: CASSLTFWDPSETQYF
DNA: TGTGCCAGCAGCTTAACGTTCTGGGACCCGTCGGAGACCCAGTACTTC

size: NA
J: TRBJ1-4
V: TRBV27
D: NA
CDR3: CASSYTGVNERLFF
DNA: TGTGCCAGCAGTTACACAGGAGTTAATGAACGGCTGTTTTTT

size: NA
J: TRBJ2-3
V: TRBV5-6
D: NA
CDR3: CASSLDSPDTQYF
DNA: TGTGCCAGCAGCTTGGACTCCCCAGATACGCAGTATTTT

size: NA
J: TRBJ2-1
V: TRBV6-6
D: NA
CDR3: CASSSPGTFSYNEQFF
DNA: TGTGCCAGCAGTTCCCCGGGAACATTCTCCTACAATGAGCAGTTCTTC

size: NA
J: TRBJ2-5
V: TRBV5-5
D: NA
CDR3: CASSHLQGRGETQYF
DNA: TGTGCCAGCAGCCACCTACAGGGTAGGGGAGAGACCCAGTACTTC

size: NA
J: TRBJ2-2
V: TRBV7-7
D: TRBD1
CDR3: CASSQGRQGSIVTGELFF
DNA: TGTGCCAGCAGCCAAGGCCGACAGGGAAGTATAGTAACCGGGGAGCTGTTTTTT

size: NA
J: TRBJ2-7
V: TRBV4-1
D: NA
CDR3: CASSQGIEQYF
DNA: TGCGCCAGCAGCCAAGGAATCGAGCAGTACTTC

size: NA
J: TRBJ1-2
V: TRBV21-1
D: NA
CDR3: CASSSPGPYPGYTF
DNA: TGTGCCAGCAGCTCCCCGGGCCCTTATCCCGGCTACACCTTC

size: NA
J: TRBJ2-1
V: TRBV29-1
D: TRBD2
CDR3: CSVLRAGGIYNEQFF
DNA: TGCAGCGTGCTCCGGGCGGGAGGGATCTACAATGAGCAGTTCTTC

size: NA
J: TRBJ2-7
V: TRBV27
D: TRBD1
CDR3: CASSLSATGDSYEQYF
DNA: TGTGCCAGCAGTTTATCCGCCACAGGGGATAGCTACGAGCAGTACTTC

size: NA
J: TRBJ2-3
V: TRBV18
D: TRBD1
CDR3: CASSPKDRADRYPFTDTQYF
DNA: TGTGCCAGCTCACCTAAGGACAGGGCCGACCGATACCCTTTCACAGATACGCAGTATTTT

size: NA
J: TRBJ2-7
V: TRBV7-9
D: NA
CDR3: CASSLGNTEQYF
DNA: TGTGCCAGCAGCTTAGGCAACACCGAGCAGTACTTC

size: NA
J: TRBJ2-3
V: TRBV7-3
D: NA
CDR3: CASSLWGLGTDTQYF
DNA: TGTGCCAGCAGCCTATGGGGTCTGGGCACAGATACGCAGTATTTT

size: NA
J: TRBJ2-1
V: TRBV13
D: NA
CDR3: CASSFEGGSYNEQFF
DNA: TGTGCCAGCAGCTTCGAGGGGGGCTCCTACAATGAGCAGTTCTTC

size: NA
J: TRBJ2-5
V: TRBV6-1
D: TRBD1
CDR3: CASSVWAGGRETQYF
DNA: TGTGCCAGCAGTGTTTGGGCAGGGGGCAGGGAGACCCAGTACTTC

size: once
J: TRBJ1-1
V: TRBV6-1
D: NA
CDR3: CASSVLLGGENTEAFF
DNA: TGTGCCAGCAGTGTCCTTTTGGGGGGGGAGAACACTGAAGCTTTCTTT

size: NA
J: TRBJ2-3
V: TRBV19
D: NA
CDR3: CASSWRAGSERYF
DNA: TGTGCCAGTAGTTGGCGGGCCGGTTCGGAACGGTATTTT

size: NA
J: TRBJ2-3
V: TRBV4-1
D: TRBD2
CDR3: CASSQRLGEGRDTQYF
DNA: TGCGCCAGCAGCCAGAGACTGGGGGAGGGCAGAGATACGCAGTATTTT

size: NA
J: TRBJ1-1
V: TRBV19
D: NA
CDR3: CASSIDVNTEAFF
DNA: TGTGCCAGTAGTATAGACGTGAACACTGAAGCTTTCTTT

size: NA
J: TRBJ1-2
V: TRBV4-3
D: NA
CDR3: CASSQVQGAGGYGYTF
DNA: TGCGCCAGCAGCCAAGTCCAGGGCGCCGGAGGCTATGGCTACACCTTC

size: NA
J: TRBJ1-1
V: TRBV7-9
D: NA
CDR3: CASSLNQGRNTEAFF
DNA: TGTGCCAGCAGCTTAAACCAGGGTCGGAACACTGAAGCTTTCTTT